Below are 9 T cell receptor beta chains sequenced from a single sample in a study of metastatic and nonmetastatic thyroid tumors. TCRdb re-processed the PCR reads through MiXCR. The repertoire has 39,000 or so clones, over 40% of them found once; the top ten carry approximately 25%. No patient received treatment before thyroid surgery. Specimen: tumor tissue. Receptor source: a male donor with papillary thyroid cancer or a benign thyroid nodule (not recorded which). Some clones in this sample may be carry-over from other donors' samples.

In this sample, this clone turned up a few times. The junction departs from germline at one end; a sequencing error may be responsible. The chain uses TRBV6-1 and TRBJ2-7, with D perhaps matching TRBD1 or TRBD2 (5 bases each). Germline assignment: CDR1 MNHNS and CDR2 SASEGT. This CDR3 contains 13 residues. The CDR3 spells CASSEGDPREQYF. CDR3 nucleotides: TGTGCCAGCAGCGAAGGGGACCCCCGGGAGCAGTACTTC.

The chain recombines TRBV3-1 with TRBJ1-5; the D gene is possibly TRBD1 (5 bases). From germline, CDR1 is LGHDT and CDR2 YNNKEL (reference sequence). CDR3 length: 15 residues. Trimming took off 0 bases at V and 7 bases at J, with 13 bases between the two ends. The CDR3 region has the DNA TGTGCCAGCAGCCAAGATCCAGGGACGGAACAGCCCCAGCATTTT. Protein product: CASSQDPGTEQPQHF.

This clone was detected a few times. The V gene is TRBV12-3 or TRBV12-4, the J gene TRBJ1-5; unclear D gene. CDR3 length equals 14 residues. CDR3 nucleotide sequence: TGTGTCACCCTCGGTCCGACGGCGGGTCAGCCCCAGCATTTT. Its protein product is CVTLGPTAGQPQHF.

This chain links TRBV5-1 with TRBJ2-3; 8 bases align to TRBD2. Germline V gives CDR1 SGHRS, CDR2 YFSETQ. The CDR3 extends over 16 amino acids. Trimming took 2 bases from V and 1 from J; bases not matched to a gene: 6. This CDR3 reads CASSLLADGGTDTQYF. CDR3 sequence (DNA): TGCGCCAGCAGCTTACTAGCGGATGGCGGCACAGATACGCAGTATTTT.

This chain connects TRBV11-2 to TRBJ2-7, with 7 bases matching TRBD1. In germline, CDR1 is SGHAT, CDR2 FQNNGV. V lost 3 bases, J lost 0 bases, and 2 bases stayed unmatched. The CDR3 sequence is 14 residues long. As DNA, the CDR3 is TGTGCCAGCAGCTTTGCAGGGGGCTCCTACGAGCAGTACTTC. It codes for CASSFAGGSYEQYF.

This clone was seen a few times. The V and J genes are TRBV27 and TRBJ2-7; TRBD2 matches at 7 bases. The CDR3 runs 15 residues. Germline V CDR1 and CDR2: MNHEY, SMNVEV (reference sequence). The trim removed 2 bases at V and 3 bases at J, leaving 7 bases unmatched. In nucleotides, the CDR3 is TGTGCCAGCAGTTTAGTGGGAGGGGTGGTCTACGAGCAGTACTTC. Protein sequence: CASSLVGGVVYEQYF.

The chain joins TRBV6-4 to TRBJ2-3, with 8 bases identical to TRBD2. CDR3 size: 15 residues. With 5 bases clipped from V and 0 bases from J, the junction kept 4 bases outside the gene matches. CDR1 and CDR2 (germline): MRHNA, SNTAGT. CDR3 protein: CASSPGLASTDTQYF. CDR3 DNA sequence: TGTGCCAGCAGTCCTGGACTAGCTAGCACAGATACGCAGTATTTT.

The V gene is TRBV4-1, the J gene TRBJ1-2, with 10 bases lining up with TRBD1. This CDR3 contains 14 residues. The trim removed 6 bases at V and 8 bases at J, leaving 9 bases unmatched. CDR1 and CDR2 (germline): MGHRA, YSYEKL. CDR3 protein: CASSDRDRGRGYTF. The CDR3 region has the DNA TGCGCCAGCAGTGACCGGGACAGGGGCAGGGGCTACACCTTC.

This sequence joins TRBV4-1 and TRBJ1-5, with 8 bases matching TRBD1. CDR3 length: 14 residues. CDR1 and CDR2 (germline): MGHRA, YSYEKL. J gave up 7 bases and V 4 bases, and 6 bases lay outside the gene matches. CDR3 nucleotide sequence: TGCGCCAGCAGCCCGGACAGGGCGCGGCAGCCCCAGCATTTT. This translates into CASSPDRARQPQHF.